The rows below give T cell receptor beta chains drawn from one sample of a study of T cell changes during pregnancy in multiple sclerosis. Clones were sequenced by immunoSEQ multiplex PCR, and TCRdb holds only the in-frame ones, with some missing. The data show about 21,000 clones, with 88% seen just once and roughly 7% held by the top ten. The specimen was CD8+ T cells from peripheral blood mononuclear cells, collected in the third trimester of pregnancy. The source is a female donor in good health, enrolled as a control in a pregnancy study. CDR3s include the opening cysteine and the closing phenylalanine or tryptophan. Each record gives: V gene, D gene, J gene, clone size, CDR3 protein, CDR3 DNA. D genes are given only for firm matches. A row's size may be missing; if present it is once, few, many or a size class.

TRBV5-6,TRBD2,TRBJ2-7,.,CASSPMVAGPSYEQYF,TGTGCCAGCAGCCCCATGGTAGCGGGTCCCTCCTACGAGCAGTACTTC
TRBV28,TRBD1,TRBJ2-7,.,CASSATGATLSEYF,TGTGCCAGCAGTGCGACAGGGGCGACACTAAGCGAGTACTTC
TRBV5-1,TRBD2,TRBJ2-3,.,CASSSLTGLGTDTQYF,TGCGCCAGCAGCTCGTTAACGGGACTAGGCACAGATACGCAGTATTTT
TRBV9,.,TRBJ2-2,.,CASSVVGDSNTGELFF,TGTGCCAGCAGCGTAGTAGGGGATTCGAACACCGGGGAGCTGTTTTTT
TRBV6-4,TRBD2,TRBJ2-1,.,CASSAGLAGHNEQFF,TGTGCCAGCAGTGCCGGGCTAGCGGGCCACAATGAGCAGTTCTTC
TRBV2,.,TRBJ2-3,.,CASSAKGGAADTQYF,TGTGCCAGCAGTGCTAAGGGCGGGGCCGCAGATACGCAGTATTTT
TRBV9,TRBD1,TRBJ2-7,.,CASSSGGSETYEQYF,TGTGCCAGCAGCTCAGGGGGCTCCGAGACCTACGAGCAGTACTTC
TRBV30,TRBD2,TRBJ2-1,.,CAWSVLADYNEQFF,TGTGCCTGGAGTGTACTAGCGGACTACAATGAGCAGTTCTTC
TRBV6-1,.,TRBJ1-3,few,CASSVDSSSGNTIYF,TGTGCCAGCAGTGTAGACAGCTCCTCTGGAAACACCATATATTTT
TRBV2,TRBD1,TRBJ1-2,few,CATSTGENYGYTF,TGTGCCACCAGCACAGGGGAGAACTATGGCTACACCTTC
TRBV6-1,TRBD1,TRBJ1-6,.,CASSPGRDSSPLHF,TGTGCCAGCAGCCCCGGGAGGGACAGCTCACCCCTCCACTTT
TRBV19,.,TRBJ1-1,few,CASNAGTTAYTEAFF,TGTGCCAGTAATGCCGGGACAACGGCCTACACTGAAGCTTTCTTT
TRBV25-1,.,TRBJ2-3,once,CASRGPRNTDTQYF,TGTGCCAGCAGGGGGCCCCGAAACACAGATACGCAGTATTTT
TRBV11-2,.,TRBJ2-7,.,CASSLDRGHPLTYEQYF,TGTGCCAGCAGCTTAGATCGGGGACATCCCCTCACCTACGAGCAGTACTTC
TRBV6-1,.,TRBJ2-7,.,CASSDNTGVSDEQYF,TGTGCCAGCAGTGACAACACCGGGGTTTCCGACGAGCAGTACTTC
TRBV18,.,TRBJ2-3,once,CASLRLADGTDTQYF,TGTGCCAGCCTAAGATTAGCGGATGGGACAGATACGCAGTATTTT
TRBV5-1,TRBD2,TRBJ2-7,.,CASSLEFSGLVSEQYF,TGCGCCAGCAGCTTGGAATTCTCGGGACTAGTCTCCGAGCAGTACTTC
TRBV10-1,.,TRBJ2-2,few,CAGPGSVIAGELFF,TGCGCGGGTCCAGGTAGTGTAATTGCCGGGGAGCTGTTTTTT
TRBV19,.,TRBJ2-1,once,CASSMGSSYNEQFF,TGTGCCAGTAGTATGGGGAGCTCCTACAATGAGCAGTTCTTC
TRBV29-1,TRBD2,TRBJ2-1,.,CSAVGGNEQFF,TGCAGCGCGGTGGGGGGGAATGAGCAGTTCTTC
TRBV5-1,TRBD2,TRBJ2-1,.,CASSPLAGAYNEQFF,TGCGCCAGCAGCCCGCTAGCGGGGGCCTACAATGAGCAGTTCTTC
TRBV7-9,.,TRBJ2-7,.,CASSLAFHYEQYF,TGTGCCAGCAGCTTAGCTTTCCACTACGAGCAGTACTTC
TRBV27,TRBD2,TRBJ2-1,.,CASSTSGTYNEQFF,TGTGCCAGCAGTACTAGCGGGACCTACAATGAGCAGTTCTTC
TRBV14,.,TRBJ2-3,.,CASSQSTAPDTQYF,TGTGCCAGCAGCCAATCGACAGCCCCAGATACGCAGTATTTT
TRBV27,.,TRBJ1-2,.,CASGLTGYVGYTF,TGTGCCAGCGGCCTTACAGGGTATGTAGGCTACACCTTC
TRBV4-1,TRBD1,TRBJ2-7,.,CASSRQGSEGDEQYF,TGCGCCAGCAGTCGACAGGGGTCGGAAGGGGACGAGCAGTACTTC
TRBV27,.,TRBJ1-1,.,CASSLSMTVNTEAFF,TGTGCCAGCAGTTTATCGATGACAGTCAACACTGAAGCTTTCTTT
TRBV2,.,TRBJ1-1,.,CASEGGDTEAFF,TGTGCCAGCGAAGGGGGAGACACTGAAGCTTTCTTT
TRBV7-2,TRBD2,TRBJ2-7,.,CASSSPVAGYYEQYF,TGTGCCAGCAGCTCCCCCGTAGCGGGCTACTACGAGCAGTACTTC
TRBV19,.,TRBJ1-1,.,CASTPGGNTEAFF,TGTGCCAGTACCCCGGGGGGTAACACTGAAGCTTTCTTT
TRBV6-1,TRBD1,TRBJ2-2,.,CASSEGTGDTGELFF,TGTGCCAGCAGTGAAGGGACAGGGGACACCGGGGAGCTGTTTTTT
TRBV7-6,TRBD2,TRBJ2-1,.,CASTPGPAGVYNEQFF,TGTGCCAGCACCCCAGGGCCAGCGGGAGTCTACAATGAGCAGTTCTTC
TRBV7-3,.,TRBJ1-1,.,CASSPTEGGSEAFF,TGTGCCAGCAGCCCCACCGAGGGGGGGTCTGAAGCTTTCTTT
TRBV28,.,TRBJ1-5,.,CASSRDLEGNQPQHF,TGTGCCAGCAGTCGAGACTTGGAGGGCAATCAGCCCCAGCATTTT
TRBV7-8,TRBD1,TRBJ2-1,.,CASSLAAGTGWSYNEQFF,TGTGCCAGCAGCTTAGCGGCCGGGACAGGGTGGTCCTACAATGAGCAGTTCTTC
TRBV5-1,.,TRBJ1-2,.,CASSLVGSGDRYGYTF,TGCGCCAGCAGCTTGGTAGGGAGCGGTGATCGGTATGGCTACACCTTC
TRBV28,TRBD1,TRBJ2-7,.,CASSLRAGGRDEQYF,TGTGCCAGCAGTTTAAGGGCAGGGGGCAGGGACGAGCAGTACTTC
TRBV15,TRBD1,TRBJ2-7,.,CATSRLFQGAVYEQYF,TGTGCCACCAGCAGGCTGTTCCAGGGGGCGGTCTACGAGCAGTACTTC
TRBV18,TRBD1,TRBJ1-4,.,CASSQRKGQPNEKLFF,TGTGCCAGCTCACAGCGGAAGGGACAGCCTAATGAAAAACTGTTTTTT
TRBV7-2,.,TRBJ2-2,.,CASSPVLHTGELFF,TGTGCCAGCAGCCCCGTCCTTCACACCGGGGAGCTGTTTTTT
TRBV27,.,TRBJ2-7,.,CASSPYGDRTLYEQYF,TGTGCCAGCAGCCCCTATGGCGACAGGACTCTCTACGAGCAGTACTTC
TRBV30,TRBD2,TRBJ2-1,.,CAWSVHSGRADEQFF,TGTGCCTGGAGTGTACACAGCGGGAGGGCCGATGAGCAGTTCTTC
TRBV10-1,.,TRBJ2-7,.,CASSESLAPAYEQYF,TGCGCCAGCAGTGAGTCCTTAGCGCCGGCCTACGAGCAGTACTTC
TRBV11-2,.,TRBJ2-7,.,CASSLGPSLAYEQYF,TGTGCCAGCAGCTTAGGGCCTTCTCTTGCCTACGAGCAGTACTTC
TRBV15,.,TRBJ2-3,once,CATSTYDLDRPTSTDTQYF,TGTGCCACCAGCACTTATGATTTAGACAGGCCAACTAGCACAGATACGCAGTATTTT
TRBV27,.,TRBJ2-1,.,CASSFTSSYNEQFF,TGTGCCAGCAGTTTTACTAGCTCCTACAATGAGCAGTTCTTC
TRBV19,.,TRBJ2-5,.,CASSIDTEETQYF,TGTGCCAGTAGTATAGATACGGAAGAGACCCAGTACTTC
TRBV19,TRBD2,TRBJ2-1,.,CASSILAGGVYDNEQFF,TGTGCCAGTAGTATCTTGGCGGGAGGGGTTTATGACAATGAGCAGTTCTTC